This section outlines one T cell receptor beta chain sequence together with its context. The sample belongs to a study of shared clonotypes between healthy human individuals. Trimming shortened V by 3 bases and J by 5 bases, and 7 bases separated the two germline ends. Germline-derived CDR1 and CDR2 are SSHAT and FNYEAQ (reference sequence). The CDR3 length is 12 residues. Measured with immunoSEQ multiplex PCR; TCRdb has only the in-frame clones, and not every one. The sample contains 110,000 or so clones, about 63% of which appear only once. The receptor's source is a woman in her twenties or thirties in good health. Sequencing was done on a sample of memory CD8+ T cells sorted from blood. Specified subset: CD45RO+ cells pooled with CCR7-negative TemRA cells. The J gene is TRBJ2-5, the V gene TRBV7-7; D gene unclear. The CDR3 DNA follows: TGTGCCAGCAGCTTCGCTGGGGAGACCCAGTACTTC. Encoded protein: CASSFAGETQYF.